What follows are 19 T cell receptor beta chains derived from one specimen sequenced in a study of regulatory T cells in long-lasting Graves disease. Library construction for TCR beta used iRepertoire HTBI primers and Arm-PCR of CDR3 regions. TCRdb redid the calling of the multiplex PCR reads with MiXCR, one entry per CDR3 protein. The sample records under 400,000 distinct CDR3 sequences, about a sixth being singletons. The time point: newly diagnosed GD, antithyroid drugs for less than 3 months. From RNA extracted from PBMCs, the TCR library was made. This sample was also put to use in a study of T cells in Graves' hyperthyroidism and ophthalmopathy.

The sample in question was peripheral blood mononuclear cells (PBMCs), obtained at new diagnosis, from a patient treated with antithyroid drugs. The receptors originated from a man aged 40-49 years with Graves disease.

This clonotype appeared many times. The chain links TRBV10-3 to TRBJ2-7, with 7 positions matching TRBD1. V shed 3 bases, J shed 4 bases, and the junction held 3 bases outside the gene matches. The CDR3 runs to 13 residues. CDR1 ENHRY and CDR2 SYGVKD come from the germline V gene. The CDR3 is CAISDTGEYEQYF. The CDR3 nucleotides are TGTGCCATCAGTGATACAGGGGAGTACGAGCAGTACTTC.

This chain uses TRBV19 with TRBJ2-7; the D gene is possibly TRBD2 (5 bases). The CDR3 spans 17 residues. The germline V gene has CDR1 LNHDA and CDR2 SQIVND (reference sequence). Trimming stripped 4 bases from V and 2 bases from J, with 21 bases between. CDR3 coding DNA: TGTGCCAGTAGTAGGAGGATTGTGGCAGCGGAGGCCTACGAGCAGTACTTC. The encoded protein is CASSRRIVAAEAYEQYF.

At least ten counts were recorded for this clonotype. The junction does not match germline at one end; this may be a read error. The rearrangement uses TRBV12-3 or TRBV12-4 and TRBJ2-3, with TRBD1 as a possible D gene (6 bases). The length of the CDR3 is 12 residues. CDR3 residues: CASGFVGQRKYF. The CDR3 DNA sequence: TGTGCCAGCGGTTTTGTGGGACAAAGGAAGTATTTT.

This clonotype was picked up many times. This chain joins TRBV2 and TRBJ2-2; D unresolved. The CDR3 spans 14 residues. V was trimmed by 7 bases and J by 0 bases, leaving 9 bases between them. Germline loops: CDR1 SNHLY, CDR2 FYNNEI. CDR3 loop: CASTVRSNTGELFF. The CDR3 region has the DNA TGTGCCAGCACAGTACGCTCGAACACCGGGGAGCTGTTTTTT.

At least ten counts were recorded for this clonotype. The chain is built from TRBV27 and TRBJ1-4; TRBD1 agrees at 12 bases. Per germline, CDR1 MNHEY and CDR2 SMNVEV (reference sequence). This CDR3 spans 18 amino acids. Germline trimming cut 2 bases from V and 3 bases from J; bases unmatched to any gene: 7. The CDR3 coding sequence is TGTGCCAGCAGTTTAGTGGGACAGGGGGCTCGGGCTAATGAAAAACTGTTTTTT. Its translation: CASSLVGQGARANEKLFF.

This clonotype was seen ten or more times. The chain is built from TRBV4-1 and TRBJ1-4; D is undetermined. The CDR3 totals 15 residues. Between the trimmed V and J ends, which lost 0 bases and 7 bases, there was a span of 12 bases. Germline V gene sequence: CDR1 MGHRA, CDR2 YSYEKL. As DNA, the CDR3 is TGCGCCAGCAGCCAAGATGGATATGTAGGTGAAAAACTGTTTTTT. This codes for CASSQDGYVGEKLFF.

This clonotype was counted many times. The chain has TRBV6-2 or TRBV6-3 and TRBJ2-7, with D maybe TRBD2 (5 bases). The CDR3 has 15 residues. The V gene's germline CDR1 is MNHEY and CDR2 SVGEGT. Trimming pared 6 bases from V and 3 bases from J, leaving 18 bases between. The CDR3 DNA is TGTGCCAGCAGGGATGGCGGACTGTCCGACTACGAGCAGTACTTC. Translated: CASRDGGLSDYEQYF.

J is TRBJ1-2 and V is TRBV7-2; D possibly corresponds to TRBD1 (6 bases). The germline V gene encodes CDR1 SGHTA and CDR2 FQGNSA. The V end lost 4 bases, the J end lost 8 bases, and 11 bases lay between the germline ends. The CDR3 extends over 12 amino acids. CDR3 amino acids: CASSSQGPGYTF. The CDR3 region has the DNA TGTGCCAGCAGCTCCCAGGGGCCCGGCTACACCTTC.

The V gene is TRBV3-1, the J gene TRBJ1-1; TRBD1 agrees at 7 bases. Germline values: CDR1 LGHDT, CDR2 YNNKEL (reference sequence). V dropped 2 bases and J dropped 3; count of bases not matched to a gene: 3. The CDR3 totals 14 residues. The CDR3 DNA follows: TGTGCCAGCAGCCAACCAGGGGGATACACTGAAGCTTTCTTT. Residues: CASSQPGGYTEAFF.

This clonotype has a handful of counts. The V gene is TRBV5-1, the J gene TRBJ1-4, with a tentative D call TRBD1 (5 bases). Looked up from germline, CDR1 is SGHRS and CDR2 is YFSETQ. The CDR3 runs to 16 residues. V was pared by 0 bases and J by 6 bases, with 15 bases between. Here the CDR3 DNA reads TGCGCCAGCAGCTTGGACGGGGGACCCGGAGATGAAAAACTGTTTTTT. Translated: CASSLDGGPGDEKLFF.

V is TRBV5-1 and J is TRBJ2-7; D is possibly TRBD1 or TRBD2 (5 bases each). The CDR3 has 15 residues. V was trimmed by 4 bases and J by 5 bases, leaving 19 bases between them. Germline V gives CDR1 SGHRS, CDR2 YFSETQ. The CDR3 protein is CASSVRRGAGNEQYF. CDR3 sequence (DNA): TGCGCCAGCAGCGTCCGTCGAGGGGCGGGTAACGAGCAGTACTTC.

A few counts support this clonotype. The chain uses TRBV5-1 and TRBJ1-4, with D possibly TRBD1 on 5 matching bases. Germline V lookup: CDR1 SGHRS, CDR2 YFSETQ. The V gene lost 0 bases and the J gene lost 8 bases, with 8 bases spanning the gap. This CDR3 has 13 residues. CDR3 nucleotides: TGCGCCAGCAGCTTGGAATGGGGGGAAAAACTGTTTTTT. Its protein product is CASSLEWGEKLFF.

This clonotype was seen many times. The CDR3 is CASSQAGGLANSPLHF. The CDR3 coding sequence is TGTGCCAGCAGCCAGGCCGGGGGGCTTGCTAATTCACCCCTCCACTTT. V gene TRBV9 combines with J gene TRBJ1-6, with D possibly TRBD1 on 6 matching bases. V was pared by 4 bases and J by 6 bases, with 17 bases between. Looked up from germline, CDR1 is SGDLS and CDR2 is YYNGEE. This CDR3 contains 16 residues. Drawing the rest from reference TRBV9 and TRBJ1-6, the complete variable domain is DSGVTQTPKHLITATGQRVTLRCSPRSGDLSVYWYQQSLDQGLQFLIQYYNGEERAKGNILERFSAQQFPDLHSELNLSSLELGDSALYFCASSQAGGLANSPLHFGNGTRLTVT.

The chain couples TRBV3-1 to TRBJ2-5; D is possibly TRBD1 or TRBD2 (7 bases each). V was clipped by 2 bases and J by 4 bases, with 11 bases between them. CDR3 length equals 14 residues. Germline CDR1 LGHDT, CDR2 YNNKEL (reference sequence). CDR3 in amino acids: CASSQQGGGETQYF. CDR3 nucleotide sequence: TGTGCCAGCAGCCAACAGGGGGGGGGAGAGACCCAGTACTTC.

This clonotype occurred a few times. The gene calls are TRBV18 and TRBJ2-1, with TRBD1 identical over 12 bases. CDR3 size: 14 residues. Germline V gene data show CDR1 as KGHSH and CDR2 as LQKENI. Trimming took 4 bases from V and 8 from J; bases not matched to a gene: 3. The DNA of the CDR3 is TGTGCCAGCTCACAGGGACAGGGGGCCGATGAGCAGTTCTTC. Protein product: CASSQGQGADEQFF.

At least ten counts were recorded for this clonotype. V usage is TRBV11-2 and J usage is TRBJ2-1, with 8 bases fitting TRBD2. V was pared by 3 bases and J by 2 bases, with 9 bases of the junction left unmatched. This CDR3 comprises 17 residues. CDR1 is SGHAT, CDR2 FQNNGV, per germline. This CDR3 reads CASSLAGAGGPYNEQFF. Written as DNA, the CDR3 is TGTGCCAGCAGCTTGGCCGGCGCGGGGGGTCCCTACAATGAGCAGTTCTTC.

The rearrangement links TRBV11-2 to TRBJ1-3, with D hard to call. Germline CDR1 and CDR2: SGHAT and FQNNGV. The V end lost 4 bases, the J end lost 0 bases, and 13 bases lay between the germline ends. This CDR3 has 16 amino acids. Written as DNA, the CDR3 is TGTGCCAGCAGCTCGAAGGACGCGAGCTCTGGAAACACCATATATTTT. Its protein product is CASSSKDASSGNTIYF.

In this sample, this clonotype turned up many times. The CDR3 loop is CASSHGSGGGSDTQYF. The CDR3 DNA reads TGCGCCAGCAGCCATGGAAGCGGGGGGGGATCAGATACGCAGTATTTT. The rearrangement joins TRBV4-1 to TRBJ2-3; 10 bases agree with TRBD2. Germline V gives CDR1 MGHRA, CDR2 YSYEKL. This CDR3 has 16 amino acids. Unmatched junction bases numbered 7, after V lost 3 bases and J lost 4 bases.

This clonotype was seen many times. The rearrangement uses TRBV2 and TRBJ1-5; D gene ambiguous. Germline CDR1 SNHLY, CDR2 FYNNEI. The CDR3 is 15 residues long. V was shortened by 0 bases and J by 5 bases, with 11 bases between the two germline ends. DNA for the CDR3: TGTGCCAGCAGTGAAGCGCTTCGAGGGCATCAGCCCCAGCATTTT. Residues: CASSEALRGHQPQHF. Full variable domain (outside the CDR3, taken from reference TRBV2 and TRBJ1-5): EPEVTQTPSHQVTQMGQEVILRCVPISNHLYFYWYRQILGQKVEFLVSFYNNEISEKSEIFDDQFSVERPDGSNFTLKIRSTKLEDSAMYFCASSEALRGHQPQHFGDGTRLSIL.